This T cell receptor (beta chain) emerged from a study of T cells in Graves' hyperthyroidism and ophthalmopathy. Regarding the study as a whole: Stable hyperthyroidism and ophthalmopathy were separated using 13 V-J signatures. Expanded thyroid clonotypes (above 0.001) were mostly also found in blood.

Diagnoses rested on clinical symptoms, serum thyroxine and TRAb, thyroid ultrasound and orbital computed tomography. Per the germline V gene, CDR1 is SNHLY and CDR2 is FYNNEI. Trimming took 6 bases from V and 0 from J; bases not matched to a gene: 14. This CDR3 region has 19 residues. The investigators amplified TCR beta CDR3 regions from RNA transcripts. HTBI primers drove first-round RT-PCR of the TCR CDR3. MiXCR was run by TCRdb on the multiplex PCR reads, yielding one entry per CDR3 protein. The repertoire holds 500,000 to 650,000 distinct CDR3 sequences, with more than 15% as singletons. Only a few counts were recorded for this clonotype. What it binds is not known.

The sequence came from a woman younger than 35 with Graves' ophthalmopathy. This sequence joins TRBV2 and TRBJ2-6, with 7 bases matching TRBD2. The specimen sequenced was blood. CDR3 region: CASRTGGGRRGSGANVLTF. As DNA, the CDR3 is TGTGCCAGCAGGACTGGGGGGGGACGTAGGGGCTCTGGGGCCAACGTCCTGACTTTC.